These 28 T cell receptor beta chains were all obtained from the same sample, sequenced in a study of blood T cell repertoires in COVID-19. Assay used: immunoSEQ multiplex PCR; TCRdb lists only in-frame clones, some missing. Of a few hundred thousand clones in the sample, around 92% are singletons; the top ten hold approximately 3%. The sequenced material came from peripheral blood. These receptors all stem from a woman aged 25 to 39 with COVID-19, enrolled during active disease.

This clone has only one observation. CDR3 protein: CASSSSGQGVTKNIQYF. CDR3 DNA: TGTGCCAGCAGCTCCAGCGGACAGGGGGTAACCAAAAACATTCAGTACTTC. The chain uses TRBV7-2 and TRBJ2-4, with 10 bases fitting TRBD1. Germline V lookup: CDR1 SGHTA, CDR2 FQGNSA. This CDR3 spans 17 amino acids. V dropped 4 bases and J dropped 2; count of bases not matched to a gene: 8.

The chain employs TRBV28 and TRBJ2-7; 7 bases are a match to TRBD1. The CDR3 runs 16 residues. With V trimmed by 4 bases and J by 1 base, 10 bases remained unmatched. Germline CDR1 MDHEN, CDR2 SYDVKM. The CDR3 nucleotides read TGTGCCAGCAGTTCCGACGTCCGGGACAGATCCTACGAGCAGTACTTC. Translation: CASSSDVRDRSYEQYF.

V usage is TRBV3-1 (or the pseudogene TRBV3-2) and J usage is TRBJ1-2; 10 positions agree with TRBD1. CDR1 LGHDT and CDR2 YNNKEL come from the germline V gene (reference sequence). V shed 0 bases, J shed 14 bases, and the junction held 9 bases outside the gene matches. This CDR3 region has 14 residues. For the CDR3, the DNA is TGTGCCAGCAGCCAAGAGGGACAGGGGACTCCACCAACCTTC. This translates into CASSQEGQGTPPTF.

The CDR3 DNA sequence: TGCGCCAGCAGCCCGGAGGGACGGGATAGCAATCAGCCCCAGCATTTT. Amino acids: CASSPEGRDSNQPQHF. The chain uses TRBV5-1 and TRBJ1-5; D possibly corresponds to TRBD1 (5 bases). The CDR3 totals 16 residues. Trimming cost V 4 bases and J 0 bases, with 14 bases left between them. CDR1 and CDR2 (germline): SGHRS, YFSETQ.

This clone showed up just once. The V and J genes are TRBV11-3 and TRBJ1-2; D gene ambiguous. From germline, CDR1 is SGHNT and CDR2 YENEEA. Trimming shortened V by 1 base and J by 6 bases, and 9 bases separated the two germline ends. This CDR3 comprises 13 residues. CDR3 DNA sequence: TGTGCCAGCAGCTTAGGTGGCGGGGATGGCTACACCTTC. It yields the protein CASSLGGGDGYTF.

Concerning this clone itself: Its ends do not fully match the called genes, so a read error is possible. This chain uses TRBV5-1 with TRBJ2-1; 9 bases are a match to TRBD2. The length of the CDR3 is 18 residues. Germline values: CDR1 SGHRS, CDR2 YFSETQ. In nucleotides, the CDR3 is TGCGCCAGCGGCTTTCTGGCGGGAGGGCCTCAGTCCTACAATGAGCAGTTCTTC. Translation gives CASGFLAGGPQSYNEQFF.

The CDR3 region is CASSLGQGLTF. DNA of the CDR3: TGTGCCAGCAGTTTGGGACAGGGCCTCACCTTC. The chain recombines TRBV12-3 or TRBV12-4 with TRBJ1-2; TRBD1 aligns across 9 bases. This CDR3 has 11 amino acids. V shed 3 bases, J shed 13 bases, and the junction held 3 bases outside the gene matches.

The chain recombines TRBV19 with TRBJ2-4; perhaps TRBD2 as D (5 bases). CDR3 length: 14 amino acids. The V gene lost 5 bases and the J gene lost 6 bases, with 14 bases spanning the gap. Per the germline V gene, CDR1 is LNHDA and CDR2 is SQIVND (reference sequence). CDR3 sequence reads: CASSPPGLGNIQYF. The CDR3 region has the DNA TGTGCCAGTAGTCCCCCGGGGTTAGGAAACATTCAGTACTTC.

The V and J genes are TRBV3-1 (or the pseudogene TRBV3-2) and TRBJ1-1; no firm D call. This CDR3 spans 13 amino acids. Germline V lookup: CDR1 LGHDT, CDR2 YNNKEL (reference sequence). V lost 4 bases to trimming and J lost 4 bases, with 10 bases between them. CDR3 protein: CASSPRGITEAFF. In DNA, the CDR3 is TGTGCCAGCAGCCCCCGAGGGATCACTGAAGCTTTCTTT.

This clone was recorded once. The chain couples TRBV10-3 to TRBJ1-5, with D possibly matching TRBD1 (5 bases). From germline, CDR1 is ENHRY and CDR2 SYGVKD. This CDR3 spans 14 amino acids. V lost 4 bases to trimming and J lost 2 bases, with 9 bases between them. CDR3 coding DNA: TGTGCCATCAGTGTCGGGGGAGGCAATCAGCCCCAGCATTTT. It codes for CAISVGGGNQPQHF.

This sequence joins TRBV18 and TRBJ1-2, with D perhaps matching TRBD1 (5 bases). The germline V gene encodes CDR1 KGHSH and CDR2 LQKENI. The CDR3 consists of 20 residues. Trimming removed 0 bases from V and 7 bases from J, with 30 bases in between. The CDR3, as DNA: TGTGCCAGCTCACCACCGAGGGTAGGTGGAGGGGCCGAAAGTTATAGTGGCTACACCTTC. Amino acids: CASSPPRVGGGAESYSGYTF.

The rearrangement uses TRBV6-1 and TRBJ1-1; TRBD1 is a possible D gene (5 bases). There are 15 residues in the CDR3. The V end lost 3 bases, the J end lost 0 bases, and 11 bases lay between the germline ends. Germline loops: CDR1 MNHNS, CDR2 SASEGT. The CDR3 nucleotides read TGTGCCAGCAGTGACCTAGGGGCGGTGAACACTGAAGCTTTCTTT. Translating it yields CASSDLGAVNTEAFF.

CDR3 DNA: TGCAGTGCTAGTCCTAGCGGGGGGAACAATGAGCAGTTCTTC. Protein: CSASPSGGNNEQFF. The genes are TRBV20-1 and TRBJ2-1; 11 bases agree with TRBD2. The CDR3 spans 14 residues. From germline, CDR1 is DFQATT and CDR2 SNEGSKA (reference sequence). V shed 3 bases, J shed 5 bases, and the junction held 3 bases outside the gene matches.

This sequence joins TRBV18 and TRBJ2-2; D not resolved. The CDR3 consists of 13 residues. V lost 1 base to trimming and J lost 6 bases, with 6 bases between them. In germline, CDR1 is KGHSH, CDR2 LQKENI. CDR3 loop: CASSPLVPGELFF. As DNA, the CDR3 is TGTGCCAGCTCACCACTAGTACCCGGGGAGCTGTTTTTT.

The chain has TRBV11-2 and TRBJ1-2; a weak D match, TRBD1 (5 bases). Per the germline V gene, CDR1 is SGHAT and CDR2 is FQNNGV. V lost 4 bases, J lost 4 bases, and 10 bases lay in between. The length of the CDR3 is 13 residues. This CDR3 is CASSSQTVYGYTF. For the CDR3, the DNA is TGTGCCAGCAGCTCCCAGACAGTCTATGGCTACACCTTC.

CDR3 amino acids: CASSQGLAGRGGYNEQFF. The CDR3 DNA is TGTGCCAGCAGCCAGGGACTAGCGGGACGCGGGGGGTACAATGAGCAGTTCTTC. The chain employs TRBV9 and TRBJ2-1, with TRBD2 matching over 13 bases. Unmatched junction bases numbered 11, after V lost 4 bases and J lost 4 bases. From germline, CDR1 is SGDLS and CDR2 YYNGEE. The length of the CDR3 is 18 residues.

This sequence joins TRBV3-1 (or the pseudogene TRBV3-2) and TRBJ2-2, with D maybe TRBD1 (5 bases). The CDR3 consists of 15 residues. Trimming stripped 0 bases from V and 5 bases from J, with 10 bases between. In germline, CDR1 is LGHDT, CDR2 YNNKEL (reference sequence). The CDR3 spells CASSQDSTGTGELFF. CDR3 coding DNA: TGTGCCAGCAGCCAAGATTCCACAGGAACCGGGGAGCTGTTTTTT.

The chain links TRBV4-1 to TRBJ2-7; D is perhaps TRBD1 (6 bases). Trimming removed 1 base at V and 7 bases at J, with 14 bases between. The CDR3 extends over 14 amino acids. Per the germline V gene, CDR1 is MGHRA and CDR2 is YSYEKL. The CDR3 DNA reads TGCGCCAGCAGCCAAGCCAGGGGATTGGGGGAGCAGTACGTC. This sequence encodes CASSQARGLGEQYV.

The chain links TRBV18 to TRBJ1-1, with TRBD1 matching 7 bases. Per the germline V gene, CDR1 is KGHSH and CDR2 is LQKENI. V shed 3 bases and J 1 base; nucleotides not matched to a gene: 5. CDR3 size: 15 residues. DNA for the CDR3: TGTGCCAGCTCACCCCGGACAGGACCGAACACTGAAGCTTTCTTT. Amino acids: CASSPRTGPNTEAFF.

The chain is built from TRBV5-6 and TRBJ2-7; the D gene is possibly TRBD1 (5 bases). V gave up 4 bases and J gave up 3 bases, with 17 bases separating them. The CDR3 loop spans 15 amino acids. Per the germline V gene, CDR1 is SGHDT and CDR2 is YYEEEE. CDR3 nucleotide sequence: TGTGCCAGCAGCGCGGTCGGTCAGGGATACTACGAGCAGTACTTC. Translating it yields CASSAVGQGYYEQYF. Full variable domain (outside the CDR3, taken from reference TRBV5-6 and TRBJ2-7): DAGVTQSPTHLIKTRGQQVTLRCSPKSGHDTVSWYQQALGQGPQFIFQYYEEEERQRGNFPDRFSGHQFPNYSSELNVNALLLGDSALYLCASSAVGQGYYEQYFGPGTRLTVT.

The chain is built from TRBV5-6 and TRBJ2-2, with 9 bases aligning to TRBD1. Germline trimming cut 1 base from V and 4 bases from J; bases unmatched to any gene: 5. The CDR3 has 16 residues. Germline V gene lookup returns CDR1 SGHDT and CDR2 YYEEEE. In DNA form, the CDR3 reads TGTGCCAGCAGCTTGAGGGACAGGGTTTTCACCGGGGAGCTGTTTTTT. This encodes CASSLRDRVFTGELFF.

V usage is TRBV10-3 and J usage is TRBJ1-1, with unresolved D. V lost 0 bases and J 8 bases, leaving 10 bases between the germline ends. The V gene's germline CDR1 is ENHRY and CDR2 SYGVKD. This CDR3 region has 13 residues. CDR3 coding DNA: TGTGCCATCAGTGAGTCCGGAGGGATGGAAGCTTTCTTT. It yields the protein CAISESGGMEAFF.

This chain uses TRBV19 with TRBJ1-5; 7 positions match TRBD1. From germline, CDR1 is LNHDA and CDR2 SQIVND (reference sequence). The CDR3 contains 13 residues. V dropped 8 bases and J dropped 7; count of bases not matched to a gene: 8. The CDR3: CASQPTGLQPQHF. CDR3 DNA sequence: TGTGCCAGTCAACCGACAGGGCTCCAGCCCCAGCATTTT. The whole variable domain, filled in from reference TRBV19 and TRBJ1-5, reads DGGITQSPKYLFRKEGQNVTLSCEQNLNHDAMYWYRQDPGQGLRLIYYSQIVNDFQKGDIAEGYSVSREKKESFPLTVTSAQKNPTAFYLCASQPTGLQPQHFGDGTRLSIL.

The V and J genes are TRBV5-6 and TRBJ1-3, with no clear D. Trimming took off 2 bases at V and 10 bases at J, with 13 bases between the two ends. The CDR3 totals 13 residues. Germline loops: CDR1 SGHDT, CDR2 YYEEEE. CDR3 in DNA: TGTGCCAGCAGCTTAAGCGGGGAGAAAACCATATATTTT. Translation gives CASSLSGEKTIYF.

The rearrangement uses TRBV28 and TRBJ2-7; D possibly corresponds to TRBD1 (6 bases). The CDR3 loop spans 14 amino acids. Trimming took 3 bases from V and 3 from J, leaving 12 bases between them. The germline CDR1 and CDR2 sequences are MDHEN and SYDVKM. In DNA, the CDR3 is TGTGCCAGCAGTTTTGATAAACAGGGCTACGAGCAGTACTTC. Protein: CASSFDKQGYEQYF.

The CDR3 region has the DNA TGCAGTGCTAGTAAGGGGCCGTATCAGCCCCAGCATTTT. Its protein is CSASKGPYQPQHF. This chain uses TRBV20-1 with TRBJ1-5; D may be TRBD1 (5 bases). The germline V gene has CDR1 DFQATT and CDR2 SNEGSKA (reference sequence). This CDR3 has 13 residues. V was shortened by 3 bases and J by 5 bases, with 11 bases between the two germline ends.

The chain has TRBV5-1 and TRBJ1-1; D is possibly TRBD1 (6 bases). Trimming removed 0 bases at V and 5 bases at J, with 14 bases between. The CDR3 covers 15 residues. Germline CDR1 and CDR2: SGHRS and YFSETQ. The CDR3 region is CASSLGLGAQTEAFF. Here the CDR3 DNA reads TGCGCCAGCAGCTTGGGACTGGGGGCTCAGACTGAAGCTTTCTTT. The full variable domain, rest sourced from reference TRBV5-1 and TRBJ1-1, is KAGVTQTPRYLIKTRGQQVTLSCSPISGHRSVSWYQQTPGQGLQFLFEYFSETQRNKGNFPGRFSGRQFSNSRSEMNVSTLELGDSALYLCASSLGLGAQTEAFFGQGTRLTVV.

The count of this clone is one. V gene TRBV19 combines with J gene TRBJ1-2; 7 bases map to TRBD1. J was trimmed by 3 bases and V by 6 bases; bases with no gene match: 19. Per the germline V gene, CDR1 is LNHDA and CDR2 is SQIVND (reference sequence). The CDR3 has 18 residues. CDR3 region: CASRFTSILPGTDYGYTF. The CDR3 DNA reads TGTGCCAGTAGATTTACGTCGATATTGCCTGGGACAGACTATGGCTACACCTTC.